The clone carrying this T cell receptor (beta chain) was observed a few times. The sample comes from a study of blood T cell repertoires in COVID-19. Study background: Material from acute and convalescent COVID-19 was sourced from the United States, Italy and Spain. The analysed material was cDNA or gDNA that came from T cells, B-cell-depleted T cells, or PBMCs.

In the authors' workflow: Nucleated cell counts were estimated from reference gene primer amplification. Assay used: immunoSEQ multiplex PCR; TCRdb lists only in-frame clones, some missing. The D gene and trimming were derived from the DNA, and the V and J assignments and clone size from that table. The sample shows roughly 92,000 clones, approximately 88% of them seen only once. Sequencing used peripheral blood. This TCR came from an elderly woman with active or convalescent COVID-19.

CDR3 in DNA: TGTGCCAGCAGTTCAACAACAGGGGGTAACACTGAAGCTTTCTTT. This codes for CASSSTTGGNTEAFF. This chain joins TRBV6-6 and TRBJ1-1, with 8 nucleotides matching TRBD1. Trimming at V came to 4 bases and at J to 2 bases, leaving 6 bases not matched to a gene. The CDR3 loop spans 15 amino acids. Per the germline V gene, CDR1 is MNHNY and CDR2 is SVGAGI (reference sequence).